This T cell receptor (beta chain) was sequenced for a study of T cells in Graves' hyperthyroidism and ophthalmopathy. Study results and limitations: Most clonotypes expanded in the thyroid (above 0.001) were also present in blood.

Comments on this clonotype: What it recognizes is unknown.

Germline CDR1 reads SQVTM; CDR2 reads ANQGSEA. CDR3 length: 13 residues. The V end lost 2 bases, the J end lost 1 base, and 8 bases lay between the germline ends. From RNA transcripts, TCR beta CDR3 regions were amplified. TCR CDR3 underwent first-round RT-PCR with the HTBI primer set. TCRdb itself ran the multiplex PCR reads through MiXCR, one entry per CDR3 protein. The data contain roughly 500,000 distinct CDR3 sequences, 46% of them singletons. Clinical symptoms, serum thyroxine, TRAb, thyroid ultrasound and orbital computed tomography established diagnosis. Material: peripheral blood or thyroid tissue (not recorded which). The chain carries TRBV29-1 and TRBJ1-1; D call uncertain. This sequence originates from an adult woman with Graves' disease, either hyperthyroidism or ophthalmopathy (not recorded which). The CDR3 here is CSVERLANTEAFF. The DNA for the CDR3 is TGCAGCGTTGAACGGCTGGCGAACACTGAAGCTTTCTTT.